The 29 T cell receptor beta chains below were found in one sample sequenced in a study of cytomegalovirus exposure and HLA in healthy donors. PCR involved 60 Vbeta and 13 Jbeta primers. The repertoire was sequenced with immunoSEQ multiplex PCR; TCRdb's copy has only in-frame clones and lacks some. Here the sample spans 170,000 or so clones, more than 70% being singletons. Source material: PBMCs. The receptors were gathered from a boy aged 2 to 10 in good health and CMV-seronegative.

The chain links TRBV19 to TRBJ2-4, with D perhaps matching TRBD1 (5 bases). The CDR3 consists of 14 residues. Germline CDR1 reads LNHDA; CDR2 reads SQIVND (reference sequence). Trimming stripped 3 bases from V and 2 bases from J, with 8 bases between. The CDR3 DNA reads as TGTGCCAGTAGTATGGGGCTCCCCAAAAACATTCAGTACTTC. This codes for CASSMGLPKNIQYF.

This clone was counted between two and nine times. The chain joins TRBV9 to TRBJ1-5; maybe TRBD1 (5 bases). The length of the CDR3 is 13 residues. Trimming left V 4 bases short and J 4 bases short, with 9 bases between. Germline V gene lookup returns CDR1 SGDLS and CDR2 YYNGEE. CDR3 bases: TGTGCCAGCAGCTACGGGGGGAATCAGCCCCAGCATTTT. This sequence encodes CASSYGGNQPQHF. Full variable domain (missing parts from reference TRBV9 and TRBJ1-5): DSGVTQTPKHLITATGQRVTLRCSPRSGDLSVYWYQQSLDQGLQFLIQYYNGEERAKGNILERFSAQQFPDLHSELNLSSLELGDSALYFCASSYGGNQPQHFGDGTRLSIL.

Here the CDR3 reads CASSLTGPETQYF. In DNA, the CDR3 is TGTGCCAGCAGCTTGACAGGCCCGGAGACCCAGTACTTC. The chain is built from TRBV5-6 and TRBJ2-5, with D tentatively TRBD1 (5 bases). This CDR3 spans 13 amino acids. Germline CDR1 and CDR2: SGHDT and YYEEEE. V lost 1 base, J lost 5 bases, and 9 bases lay in between.

This clone was observed a few times. The V gene is TRBV6-1, the J gene TRBJ2-1; 9 bases are shared with TRBD2. Trimming took 0 bases from V and 3 from J; bases not matched to a gene: 0. This CDR3 has 15 amino acids. CDR1 and CDR2 from the germline V gene are MNHNS and SASEGT. The CDR3 DNA sequence: TGTGCCAGCAGTGAAGCTAGCGGGAGCTACAATGAGCAGTTCTTC. It codes for CASSEASGSYNEQFF.

The V gene is TRBV28, the J gene TRBJ2-5; 10 bases match TRBD2. The CDR3 has 16 amino acids. V shed 3 bases, J shed 5 bases, and the junction held 9 bases outside the gene matches. From germline, CDR1 is MDHEN and CDR2 SYDVKM. The CDR3 DNA follows: TGTGCCAGCAGTTTTTCGGCTAGCGGGAGTACTGAGACCCAGTACTTC. Its translation: CASSFSASGSTETQYF.

J is TRBJ2-3 and V is TRBV19; unclear D gene. Germline V CDR1 and CDR2: LNHDA, SQIVND (reference sequence). V was trimmed by 1 base and J by 0 bases, leaving 5 bases between them. The CDR3 is made up of 14 amino acids. The CDR3 region is CASSIGASTDTQYF. The CDR3 DNA sequence: TGTGCCAGTAGTATAGGGGCTAGCACAGATACGCAGTATTTT. Full variable domain (remainder filled in from reference TRBV19 and TRBJ2-3): DGGITQSPKYLFRKEGQNVTLSCEQNLNHDAMYWYRQDPGQGLRLIYYSQIVNDFQKGDIAEGYSVSREKKESFPLTVTSAQKNPTAFYLCASSIGASTDTQYFGPGTRLTVL.

The J gene is TRBJ1-5, the V gene TRBV6-1, with D possibly matching TRBD1 (6 bases). This CDR3 comprises 17 residues. Germline CDR1 MNHNS, CDR2 SASEGT. The V end lost 2 bases, the J end lost 4 bases, and 18 bases lay between the germline ends. The CDR3 DNA sequence: TGTGCCAGCAGTGAAAAGGCGGGGGGCGTGTGGAATCAGCCCCAGCATTTT. As protein: CASSEKAGGVWNQPQHF.

The rearrangement joins TRBV11-2 to TRBJ2-3, with D possibly being TRBD2 (5 bases). V was cut by 1 base and J by 4 bases, with 9 bases left in between. The CDR3 has 14 amino acids. CDR1 is SGHAT and CDR2 is FQNNGV in the germline V gene. The CDR3 spells CASSLGLAADTQYF. For the CDR3, the DNA is TGTGCCAGCAGCTTAGGGCTAGCTGCAGATACGCAGTATTTT. Drawing the rest from reference TRBV11-2 and TRBJ2-3, the complete variable domain is EAGVAQSPRYKIIEKRQSVAFWCNPISGHATLYWYQQILGQGPKLLIQFQNNGVVDDSQLPKDRFSAERLKGVDSTLKIQPAKLEDSAVYLCASSLGLAADTQYFGPGTRLTVL.

The genes are TRBV7-9 and TRBJ2-7; no clear D gene. Per the germline V gene, CDR1 is SEHNR and CDR2 is FQNEAQ (reference sequence). CDR3 length equals 14 residues. The V end lost 6 bases, the J end lost 6 bases, and 18 bases lay between the germline ends. This chain's CDR3 is CASRPDKAPGEQYF. DNA for the CDR3: TGTGCCAGCAGACCCGACAAGGCCCCTGGCGAGCAGTACTTC.

CDR3 loop: CASSAGQGGSTGELFF. The CDR3 nucleotides read TGCGCCAGCAGCGCGGGACAGGGGGGAAGCACCGGGGAGCTGTTTTTT. The J gene is TRBJ2-2, the V gene TRBV5-1; 11 nucleotides match TRBD1. Losses at the gene ends were 4 bases for V and 4 bases for J; bases not matched to a gene: 6. The germline V gene encodes CDR1 SGHRS and CDR2 YFSETQ. The length of the CDR3 is 16 residues.

The CDR3 loop is CASSLIGESAEAFF. The CDR3, as DNA: TGCGCCAGCAGCTTGATCGGCGAGAGCGCTGAAGCTTTCTTT. The chain employs TRBV5-1 and TRBJ1-1; unclear D gene. V was shortened by 1 base and J by 6 bases, with 13 bases between the two germline ends. Germline lookup yields CDR1 SGHRS and CDR2 YFSETQ. CDR3 length: 14 amino acids.

This chain joins TRBV10-3 and TRBJ2-7, with D possibly being TRBD1 (5 bases). CDR3 size: 16 residues. Germline CDR1 ENHRY, CDR2 SYGVKD. The V gene lost 3 bases and the J gene lost 9 bases, with 24 bases spanning the gap. CDR3 DNA: TGTGCCATCAGTGACCCCGGTCAGGAGCTAGGGGCCGGGCAGTACTTC. It specifies CAISDPGQELGAGQYF.

The chain employs TRBV5-1 and TRBJ1-2; possibly TRBD1 for D (5 bases). V was clipped by 4 bases and J by 4 bases, with 17 bases between them. Germline V gene lookup returns CDR1 SGHRS and CDR2 YFSETQ. This CDR3 has 15 amino acids. The CDR3 reads CASSPPDTSGYGYTF. CDR3 coding DNA: TGCGCCAGCAGCCCACCGGACACCTCGGGCTATGGCTACACCTTC.

This clone came up once. The genes are TRBV10-1 and TRBJ2-4, with 8 bases matching TRBD2. The V segment lost 2 bases and the J segment 7 bases; nucleotides outside the gene matches: 10. This CDR3 contains 16 residues. The germline V gene encodes CDR1 WNHNN and CDR2 SYGVQD (reference sequence). The CDR3 DNA follows: TGCGCCAGCAGTGAGGGACGGGAGGGCCTAGGGAACATTCAGTACTTC. This translates into CASSEGREGLGNIQYF.

This rearrangement joins TRBV2 to TRBJ1-1; 9 positions agree with TRBD1. Germline CDR1 is SNHLY and CDR2 is FYNNEI. The junction had 8 bases not matched to a gene; V was cut back by 7 bases and J by 5 bases. The CDR3 extends over 14 amino acids. The chain's CDR3 is CASTQDRGRTEAFF. Here the CDR3 DNA reads TGTGCCAGCACCCAGGACAGGGGTAGGACTGAAGCTTTCTTT. Supplemented by reference TRBV2 and TRBJ1-1, the full variable domain reads EPEVTQTPSHQVTQMGQEVILRCVPISNHLYFYWYRQILGQKVEFLVSFYNNEISEKSEIFDDQFSVERPDGSNFTLKIRSTKLEDSAMYFCASTQDRGRTEAFFGQGTRLTVV.

CDR3 DNA sequence: TGTGCCAGCAGCTTGGCGATAGCGGGAGTGACCGGGGAGCTGTTTTTT. It translates to CASSLAIAGVTGELFF. This chain links TRBV5-6 with TRBJ2-2, with 9 nucleotides matching TRBD2. Germline lookup yields CDR1 SGHDT and CDR2 YYEEEE. Trimming removed 0 bases from V and 5 bases from J; junction bases left unmatched: 5. The CDR3 totals 16 residues.

V gene TRBV28 combines with J gene TRBJ1-5; unclear D gene. CDR1 and CDR2 (germline): MDHEN, SYDVKM. This CDR3 spans 14 amino acids. V was pared by 6 bases and J by 6 bases, with 15 bases between. CDR3 DNA: TGTGCCAGCAGATCCCGGAGCCAAGGTCAGCCCCAGCATTTT. Protein sequence: CASRSRSQGQPQHF.

On this clone itself: The sample carries other DNA sequences with the same CDR3. This rearrangement joins TRBV19 to TRBJ2-7; perhaps TRBD2 as D (5 bases). The germline CDR1 and CDR2 sequences are LNHDA and SQIVND (reference sequence). Trimming took off 1 base at V and 0 bases at J, with 7 bases between the two ends. The CDR3 loop spans 14 amino acids. The CDR3 bases are TGTGCCAGTAGTATAGTGGGGAGCTCCTACGAGCAGTACTTC. It translates to CASSIVGSSYEQYF. Drawing the rest from reference TRBV19 and TRBJ2-7, the complete variable domain is DGGITQSPKYLFRKEGQNVTLSCEQNLNHDAMYWYRQDPGQGLRLIYYSQIVNDFQKGDIAEGYSVSREKKESFPLTVTSAQKNPTAFYLCASSIVGSSYEQYFGPGTRLTVT.

The chain recombines TRBV5-6 with TRBJ2-2, with D maybe TRBD1 (6 bases). The CDR3 is made up of 14 amino acids. Trimming took off 0 bases at V and 7 bases at J, with 10 bases between the two ends. Germline assignment: CDR1 SGHDT and CDR2 YYEEEE. This chain's CDR3 is CASSLVGAIGELFF. The CDR3 DNA sequence: TGTGCCAGCAGCTTGGTGGGGGCGATCGGGGAGCTGTTTTTT.

V gene TRBV6-5 combines with J gene TRBJ2-5; D possibly corresponds to TRBD2 (6 bases). The end of the DNA fits TRBJ2-7 better, so the J call may be wrong. CDR1 and CDR2 (germline): MNHEY, SVGAGI. The CDR3 sequence is 14 residues long. CDR3 coding DNA: TGTGCCAGCAGTTACTCGTGGAGGGTGCACGAGCAGTACTTC. It yields the protein CASSYSWRVHEQYF.

The chain joins TRBV25-1 to TRBJ2-7; TRBD1 matches 11 bases. CDR1 is MGHDK, CDR2 SYGVNS, per germline. Trimming cost V 3 bases and J 6 bases; bases outside gene matches: 7. This CDR3 has 15 amino acids. CDR3 bases: TGTGCCAGCAGTGATTGGGGACAGGGGGAGGCCGAGCAGTACTTC. Translating gives CASSDWGQGEAEQYF.

The rearrangement links TRBV7-9 to TRBJ1-1; D unclear. The V and J ends lost 5 bases and 3 bases respectively, with 16 bases between them. CDR3 length: 15 residues. Germline V gene lookup returns CDR1 SEHNR and CDR2 FQNEAQ (reference sequence). The DNA of the CDR3 is TGTGCCAGCAGCCAGAGCCAGTCCAGGTACACTGAAGCTTTCTTT. As protein: CASSQSQSRYTEAFF.

The gene calls are TRBV30 and TRBJ2-1; D call uncertain. V was cut by 1 base and J by 5 bases, with 9 bases left in between. CDR1 is GTSNPN and CDR2 is SVGIG in the germline V gene (reference sequence). There are 13 residues in the CDR3. CDR3 region: CAWSAGYHNEQFF. DNA for the CDR3: TGTGCCTGGAGTGCGGGTTATCACAATGAGCAGTTCTTC. Using reference TRBV30 and TRBJ2-1 for the parts outside the CDR3, the full variable domain is SQTIHQWPATLVQPVGSPLSLECTVEGTSNPNLYWYRQAAGRGLQLLFYSVGIGQISSEVPQNLSASRPQDRQFILSSKKLLLSDSGFYLCAWSAGYHNEQFFGPGTRLTVL.

The V gene is TRBV15, the J gene TRBJ2-3; TRBD2 aligns across 12 bases. V shed 0 bases, J shed 7 bases, and the junction held 5 bases outside the gene matches. Germline lookup yields CDR1 LNHNV and CDR2 YYDKDF (reference sequence). CDR3 size: 16 residues. The CDR3 region has the DNA TGTGCCACCAGCAGAGATAGGACTAGCGGGGCCTATACGCAGTATTTT. It specifies CATSRDRTSGAYTQYF.

The chain employs TRBV19 and TRBJ2-1, with D tentatively TRBD2 (5 bases). The V end lost 5 bases, the J end lost 4 bases, and 6 bases lay between the germline ends. The germline CDR1 and CDR2 sequences are LNHDA and SQIVND (reference sequence). This CDR3 has 12 residues. The CDR3 spells CASSDYYNEQFF. The CDR3 DNA reads as TGTGCCAGTAGTGACTATTACAATGAGCAGTTCTTC.

This rearrangement joins TRBV29-1 to TRBJ2-5, with 14 bases identical to TRBD2. The CDR3 runs to 14 residues. With V trimmed by 7 bases and J by 9 bases, 10 bases remained unmatched. The germline V gene has CDR1 SQVTM and CDR2 ANQGSEA. The CDR3 DNA reads TGCAGCGCCGAAGAAAGACTAGCGGGAGGGCCCCAGTACTTC. As protein: CSAEERLAGGPQYF.

Concerning this clone itself: A junction end diverges from the germline sequence, so it may reflect a read error. The chain joins TRBV7-7 to TRBJ2-5, with TRBD1 matching 8 bases. CDR3 length: 13 amino acids. Germline V lookup: CDR1 SSHAT, CDR2 FNYEAQ (reference sequence). The chain's CDR3 is CASSLDRAETQYF. DNA of the CDR3: TGTGCTAGCAGCTTGGACAGGGCGGAGACCCAGTACTTC.

This sequence joins TRBV10-1 and TRBJ2-7, with D tentatively TRBD2 (6 bases). V gave up 4 bases and J gave up 2 bases, with 12 bases separating them. Germline V gene data show CDR1 as WNHNN and CDR2 as SYGVQD (reference sequence). The CDR3 is made up of 14 amino acids. This chain's CDR3 is CASSGLERAYEQYF. In DNA, the CDR3 is TGCGCCAGCAGTGGCTTAGAGCGGGCCTACGAGCAGTACTTC.

This clone has more than one count but fewer than ten. The rearrangement uses TRBV4-2 and TRBJ2-7; maybe TRBD2 (5 bases). The CDR3 extends over 14 amino acids. V was pared by 1 base and J by 4 bases, with 11 bases between. Germline CDR1 is LGHNA and CDR2 is YNFKEQ. CDR3 in amino acids: CASSQVRTGYEQYF. CDR3 sequence (DNA): TGTGCCAGCAGCCAAGTGAGGACTGGGTACGAGCAGTACTTC.